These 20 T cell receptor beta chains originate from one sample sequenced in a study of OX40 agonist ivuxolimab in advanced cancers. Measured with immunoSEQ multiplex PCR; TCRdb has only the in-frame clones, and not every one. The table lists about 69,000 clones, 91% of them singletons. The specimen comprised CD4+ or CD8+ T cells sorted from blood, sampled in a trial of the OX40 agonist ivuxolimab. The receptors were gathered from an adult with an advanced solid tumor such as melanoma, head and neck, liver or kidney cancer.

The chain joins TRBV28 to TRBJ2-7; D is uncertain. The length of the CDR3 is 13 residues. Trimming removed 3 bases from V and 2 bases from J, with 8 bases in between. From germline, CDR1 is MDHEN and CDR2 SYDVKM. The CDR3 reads CASSFNTAYEQYF. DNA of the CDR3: TGTGCCAGCAGTTTTAACACCGCCTACGAGCAGTACTTC.

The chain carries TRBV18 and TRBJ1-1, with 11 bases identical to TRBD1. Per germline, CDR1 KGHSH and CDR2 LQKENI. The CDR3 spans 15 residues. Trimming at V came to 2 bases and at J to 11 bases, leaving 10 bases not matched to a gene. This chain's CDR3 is CASSPSPDRGRSAFF. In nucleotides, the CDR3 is TGTGCCAGCTCACCATCACCGGACAGGGGGCGCTCGGCTTTCTTT.

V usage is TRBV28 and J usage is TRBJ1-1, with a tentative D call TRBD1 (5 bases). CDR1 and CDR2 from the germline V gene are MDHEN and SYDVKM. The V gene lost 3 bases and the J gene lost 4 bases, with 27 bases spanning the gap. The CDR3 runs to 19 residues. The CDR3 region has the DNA TGTGCCAGCAGTTTCCCCGGGTTAACGCGTCAGGGTGGGAGCACTGAAGCTTTCTTT. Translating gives CASSFPGLTRQGGSTEAFF. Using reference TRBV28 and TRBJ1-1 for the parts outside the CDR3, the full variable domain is DVKVTQSSRYLVKRTGEKVFLECVQDMDHENMFWYRQDPGLGLRLIYFSYDVKMKEKGDIPEGYSVSREKKERFSLILESASTNQTSMYLCASSFPGLTRQGGSTEAFFGQGTRLTVV.

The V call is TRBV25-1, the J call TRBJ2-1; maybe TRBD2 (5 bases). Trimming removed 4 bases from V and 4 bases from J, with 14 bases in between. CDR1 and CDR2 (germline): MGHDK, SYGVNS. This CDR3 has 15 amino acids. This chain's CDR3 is CASSAPGGGYNEQFF. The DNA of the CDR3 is TGTGCCAGCAGTGCGCCCGGAGGCGGGTACAATGAGCAGTTCTTC.

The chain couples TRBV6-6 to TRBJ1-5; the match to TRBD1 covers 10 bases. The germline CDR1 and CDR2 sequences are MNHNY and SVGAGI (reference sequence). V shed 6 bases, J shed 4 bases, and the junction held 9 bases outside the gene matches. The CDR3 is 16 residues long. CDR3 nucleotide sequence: TGTGCCAGCAGCTCGTCGGGACAGGGGACGAATCAGCCCCAGCATTTT. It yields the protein CASSSSGQGTNQPQHF.

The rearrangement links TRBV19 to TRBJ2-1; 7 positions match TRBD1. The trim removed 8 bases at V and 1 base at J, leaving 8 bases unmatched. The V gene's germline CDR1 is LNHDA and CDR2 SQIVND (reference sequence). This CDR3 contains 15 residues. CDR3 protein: CASSRSRGSYNEQFF. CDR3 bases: TGTGCCAGTTCTAGGAGCAGGGGGTCCTACAATGAGCAGTTCTTC. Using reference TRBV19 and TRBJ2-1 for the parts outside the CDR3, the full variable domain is DGGITQSPKYLFRKEGQNVTLSCEQNLNHDAMYWYRQDPGQGLRLIYYSQIVNDFQKGDIAEGYSVSREKKESFPLTVTSAQKNPTAFYLCASSRSRGSYNEQFFGPGTRLTVL.

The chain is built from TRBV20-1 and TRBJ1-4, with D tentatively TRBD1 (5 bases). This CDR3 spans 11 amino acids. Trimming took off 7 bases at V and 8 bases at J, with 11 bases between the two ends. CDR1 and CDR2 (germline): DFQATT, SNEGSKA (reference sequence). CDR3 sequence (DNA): TGCAGTGTCAGGGCCGGGGAAAAACTGTTTTTT. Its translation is CSVRAGEKLFF.

The CDR3 region has the DNA TGCGCCAGCAGACCCGGGACAGGGGACACTTACGAGCAGTACTTC. Its translation is CASRPGTGDTYEQYF. The V call is TRBV5-1, the J call TRBJ2-7; 10 positions match TRBD1. The CDR3 length is 15 residues. CDR1 SGHRS and CDR2 YFSETQ come from the germline V gene. Unmatched junction bases numbered 9, after V lost 5 bases and J lost 4 bases.

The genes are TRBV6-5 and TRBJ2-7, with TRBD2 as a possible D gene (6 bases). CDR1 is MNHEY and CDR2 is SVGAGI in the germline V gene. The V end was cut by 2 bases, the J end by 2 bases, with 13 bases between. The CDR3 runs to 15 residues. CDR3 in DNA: TGTGCCAGCAGTTACGGTCGGGACTTAACCTACGAGCAGTACTTC. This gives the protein CASSYGRDLTYEQYF.

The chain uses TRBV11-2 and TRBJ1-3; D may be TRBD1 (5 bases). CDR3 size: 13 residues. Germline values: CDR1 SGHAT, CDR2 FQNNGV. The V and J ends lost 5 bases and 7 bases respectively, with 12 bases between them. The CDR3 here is CASSPGWGNTIYF. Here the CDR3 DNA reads TGTGCCAGCAGCCCCGGTTGGGGGAACACCATATATTTT.

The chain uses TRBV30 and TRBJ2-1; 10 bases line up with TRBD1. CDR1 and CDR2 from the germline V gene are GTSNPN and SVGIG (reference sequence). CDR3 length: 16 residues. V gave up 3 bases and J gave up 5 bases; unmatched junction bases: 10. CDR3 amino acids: CAWRPRGTGADNEQFF. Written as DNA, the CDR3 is TGTGCCTGGAGACCGAGGGGGACAGGGGCGGACAATGAGCAGTTCTTC.

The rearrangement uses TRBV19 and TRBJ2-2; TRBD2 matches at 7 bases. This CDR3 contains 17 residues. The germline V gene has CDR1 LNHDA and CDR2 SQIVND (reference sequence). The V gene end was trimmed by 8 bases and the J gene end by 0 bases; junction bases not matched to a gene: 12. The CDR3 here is CASGQPRLAANTGELFF. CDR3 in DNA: TGTGCCAGTGGGCAGCCCCGACTAGCAGCGAACACCGGGGAGCTGTTTTTT.

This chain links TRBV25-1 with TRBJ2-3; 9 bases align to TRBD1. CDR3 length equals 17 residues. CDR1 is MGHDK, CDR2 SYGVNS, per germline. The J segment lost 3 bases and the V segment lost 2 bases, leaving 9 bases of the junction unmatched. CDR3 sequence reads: CASSEPGTGTFTDTQYF. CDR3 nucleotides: TGTGCCAGCAGTGAACCCGGGACAGGGACGTTTACAGATACGCAGTATTTT.

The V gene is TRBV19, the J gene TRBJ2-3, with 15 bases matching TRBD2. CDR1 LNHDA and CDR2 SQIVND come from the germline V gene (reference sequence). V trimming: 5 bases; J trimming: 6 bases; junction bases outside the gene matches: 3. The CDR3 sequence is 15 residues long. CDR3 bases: TGTGCCAGTAGTCCCGGGACTAGCGGGAGGGATACGCAGTATTTT. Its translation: CASSPGTSGRDTQYF.

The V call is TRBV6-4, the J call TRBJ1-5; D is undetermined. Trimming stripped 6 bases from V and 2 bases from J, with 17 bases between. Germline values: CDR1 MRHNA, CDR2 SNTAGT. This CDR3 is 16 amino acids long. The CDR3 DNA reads TGTGCCAGCAGCTGGAAGGGCCCAGAGGGCAATCAGCCCCAGCATTTT. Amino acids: CASSWKGPEGNQPQHF.

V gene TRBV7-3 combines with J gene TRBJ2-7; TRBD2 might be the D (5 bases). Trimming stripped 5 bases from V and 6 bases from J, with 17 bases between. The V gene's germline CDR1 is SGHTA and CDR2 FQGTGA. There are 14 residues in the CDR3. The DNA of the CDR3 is TGTGCCAGCAGCCCTCAGGTTAGCGCGCGCGAGCAGTACTTC. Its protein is CASSPQVSAREQYF.

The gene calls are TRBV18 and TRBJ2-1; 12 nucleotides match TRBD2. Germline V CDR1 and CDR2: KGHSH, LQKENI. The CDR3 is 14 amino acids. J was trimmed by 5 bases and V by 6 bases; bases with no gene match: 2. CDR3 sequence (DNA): TGTGCCAGCTCCCGACTAGCGGGAGACAATGAGCAGTTCTTC. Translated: CASSRLAGDNEQFF.

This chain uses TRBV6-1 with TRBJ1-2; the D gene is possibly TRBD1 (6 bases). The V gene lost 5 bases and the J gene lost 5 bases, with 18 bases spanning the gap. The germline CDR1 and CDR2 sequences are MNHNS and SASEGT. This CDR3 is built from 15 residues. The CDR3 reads CASSPDPGVGYGYTF. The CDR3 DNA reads TGTGCCAGCAGTCCTGATCCAGGGGTTGGATATGGCTACACCTTC.

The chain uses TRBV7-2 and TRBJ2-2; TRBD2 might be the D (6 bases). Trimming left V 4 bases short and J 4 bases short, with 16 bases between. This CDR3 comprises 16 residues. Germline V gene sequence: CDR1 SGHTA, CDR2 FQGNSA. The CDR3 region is CASSSLRGFGTGELFF. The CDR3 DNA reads TGTGCCAGCAGCTCACTGCGGGGATTCGGCACCGGGGAGCTGTTTTTT.

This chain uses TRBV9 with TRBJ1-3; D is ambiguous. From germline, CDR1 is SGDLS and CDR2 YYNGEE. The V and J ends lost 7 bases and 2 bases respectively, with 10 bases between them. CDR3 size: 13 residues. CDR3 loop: CASGSVPGNTIYF. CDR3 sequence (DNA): TGTGCCAGCGGTTCGGTGCCTGGAAACACCATATATTTT.